This T cell receptor beta chain is from a study of blood T cells in healthy people across ages. The authors ran a second PCR of about 6 to 11 cycles using a sample-barcoded 5' primer and a J-beta primer mix. MiXCR was run by TCRdb on the 5' RACE reads, yielding one entry per CDR3 protein. In the table there are hundreds of thousands of distinct CDR3 sequences, about half of which are singletons. Only a few counts were recorded for this clonotype. Material for sequencing was blood. The receptor was isolated from a woman aged 60-75 years in good health.

CDR3 DNA: TGCAGTGCTAGAATGGGACTAAAACAAGAGACCCAGTACTTC. It specifies CSARMGLKQETQYF. The genes are TRBV20-1 and TRBJ2-5; 7 nucleotides align to TRBD2. Per germline, CDR1 DFQATT and CDR2 SNEGSKA (reference sequence). J was trimmed by 2 bases and V by 2 bases; bases with no gene match: 5. The CDR3 loop spans 14 amino acids.